This T cell receptor (beta chain) was identified in a study of OX40 agonist ivuxolimab in advanced cancers. Overall study context: The treatment was a fully human IgG2 OX40 agonist, ivuxolimab. Six ivuxolimab dose levels, 0.01 to 10 mg/kg, were given intravenously every 2 weeks. Patients were roughly 83% male with ages about 23 to 90, mean approximately 55. Study results and limitations: Clonal expansion from baseline to week 6 occurred in both CD4+ and CD8+ T cells.

As regards this clone: Its specificity is not known.

The method was immunoSEQ multiplex PCR; TCRdb's version includes in-frame clones alone and lacks a portion of them. The sample carries approximately 91,000 clones, around 88% recorded once. The CDR3 is 13 amino acids. V shed 5 bases and J 5 bases; nucleotides not matched to a gene: 3. CDR1 is SGHTA, CDR2 FQGNSA, per germline. The source of this sequence is an adult with an advanced solid tumor such as melanoma, head and neck, liver or kidney cancer. This chain uses TRBV7-2 with TRBJ1-1; TRBD1 matches 9 bases. Material: CD4+ or CD8+ T cells sorted from blood, obtained in a trial of the OX40 agonist ivuxolimab. The CDR3 sequence is CASSADRGTEAFF. In DNA, the CDR3 is TGTGCCAGCAGCGCCGACAGGGGGACTGAAGCTTTCTTT.